This TCR beta chain was retrieved from a study of T cell responses to AZD1222 COVID-19 vaccine. Only in-frame clones appear in the TCRdb table, and some are missing; sequencing was by immunoSEQ multiplex PCR. The table lists 100,000 to 150,000 clones, around 88% of them singletons, with around 10% in the top ten. Regarding this clone: What it recognizes is unknown.

Findings and caveats of the study: Recipients of two AZD1222 doses showed rising Spike-specific TCR breadth and depth. Only 5 or 6 people who got AZD1222 tested seropositive at baseline.

This sequence was found in an adult in good health. Specimen: peripheral blood, collected on day 0 of MenACWY control vaccination.

DNA of the CDR3: TGTGCCAGCAGCTTGGGGCTAGCCCGCACAGATACGCAGTATTTT. This codes for CASSLGLARTDTQYF. This chain connects TRBV5-5 to TRBJ2-3, with D perhaps TRBD2 (5 bases). Per the germline V gene, CDR1 is SGHKS and CDR2 is YYEKEE (reference sequence). With 0 bases removed from V and 1 base from J, the gap between germline ends came to 9 bases. This CDR3 has 15 residues. Using reference TRBV5-5 and TRBJ2-3 for the parts outside the CDR3, the full variable domain is DAGVTQSPTHLIKTRGQQVTLRCSPISGHKSVSWYQQVLGQGPQFIFQYYEKEERGRGNFPDRFSARQFPNYSSELNVNALLLGDSALYLCASSLGLARTDTQYFGPGTRLTVL.